These 10 T cell receptor beta chains originate from one sample sequenced in a study of spatial heterogeneity in lung cancer. TCRdb re-called the 5' RACE reads with MiXCR, one entry per CDR3 protein. The top ten clones hold around 30% of a sample with tens of thousands of distinct CDR3 sequences, 6.5% to 9% of them seen once. Time point of the sample: sample taken at primary tumor resection. The specimen was PBMCs, collected at surgery. The receptors derive from a male donor with early-stage non-small cell lung cancer.

This clonotype was observed many times. The rearrangement uses TRBV5-4 and TRBJ2-1; 9 bases are shared with TRBD2. Germline CDR1 and CDR2: SGHNT and YYREEE (reference sequence). The CDR3 covers 16 residues. V was clipped by 3 bases and J by 6 bases; unmatched bases: 10. CDR3 DNA: TGTGCCAGCAGCTCGGTAGAGGGACTAGCCTCCAATGAGCAGTTCTTC. Encoded protein: CASSSVEGLASNEQFF.

This clonotype was recorded a few times. V usage is TRBV6-2 or TRBV6-3 and J usage is TRBJ2-1; 9 nucleotides match TRBD1. The CDR3 has 14 amino acids. The trim removed 4 bases at V and 5 bases at J, leaving 3 bases unmatched. Germline CDR1 is MNHEY and CDR2 is SVGEGT. CDR3 sequence: CASSWGQGNNEQFF. For the CDR3, the DNA is TGTGCCAGCAGTTGGGGACAGGGAAACAATGAGCAGTTCTTC.

With regard to this clonotype: This may be a read error: a much more frequent sequence differs by one nucleotide. The CDR3 nucleotides are TGTTCCAGCAGTTACTCGAGACAGGGGGAAGGACCTGCCTACTCCTACGAGCAGTACTTC. Protein sequence: CSSSYSRQGEGPAYSYEQYF. The rearrangement links TRBV6-2 or TRBV6-3 to TRBJ2-7, with 9 bases that match TRBD1. CDR3 length: 20 residues. CDR1 is MNHEY, CDR2 SVGEGT, per germline.

This clonotype has a count of ten or more. The V and J genes are TRBV5-1 and TRBJ2-3; TRBD2 agrees at 9 bases. Trimming at V came to 2 bases and at J to 6 bases, leaving 10 bases not matched to a gene. This CDR3 comprises 16 residues. Germline CDR1 SGHRS, CDR2 YFSETQ. The DNA of the CDR3 is TGCGCCAGCAGCTTCAGGGGACTAGCAATATCCGATACGCAGTATTTT. Translated: CASSFRGLAISDTQYF.

This clonotype appeared many times. The chain employs TRBV7-9 and TRBJ2-3; D not resolved. The germline gives CDR1 SEHNR, CDR2 FQNEAQ (reference sequence). This CDR3 region has 16 residues. Between the trimmed V and J ends, which lost 5 bases and 3 bases, there was a span of 18 bases. The CDR3 here is CASSLLLLGITDTQYF. CDR3 nucleotide sequence: TGTGCCAGCAGCCTACTCCTACTGGGCATAACAGATACGCAGTATTTT.

This clonotype has ten or more counts. This rearrangement joins TRBV20-1 to TRBJ2-3; 8 bases are shared with TRBD1. V was clipped by 0 bases and J by 8 bases; unmatched bases: 10. CDR3 size: 15 residues. CDR1 is DFQATT and CDR2 is SNEGSKA in the germline V gene (reference sequence). CDR3 loop: CSARDRAGGGVTQYF. The CDR3 bases are TGCAGTGCTAGAGACAGGGCAGGGGGCGGCGTTACGCAGTATTTT.

Comments on this clonotype: The junction departs from germline at one end; a sequencing error may be responsible. The chain recombines TRBV6-5 with TRBJ2-1, with 8 bases aligning to TRBD2. This CDR3 has 14 amino acids. CDR1 is MNHEY, CDR2 SVGAGI, per germline. This chain's CDR3 is CTSSEAGAYNEQFF. The CDR3 nucleotides read TGTACCAGCAGTGAAGCGGGAGCCTACAATGAGCAGTTCTTC.

This clonotype was counted a few times. The chain recombines TRBV6-5 with TRBJ1-5; D may be TRBD1 (5 bases). The CDR3 totals 14 residues. From germline, CDR1 is MNHEY and CDR2 SVGAGI. The V and J ends lost 2 bases and 6 bases respectively, with 11 bases between them. Written as DNA, the CDR3 is TGTGCCAGCAGTTACGGGCAGGGTAGTCAGCCCCAGCATTTT. Encoded protein: CASSYGQGSQPQHF.

The chain carries TRBV28 and TRBJ2-1, with 7 bases fitting TRBD2. Germline CDR1 MDHEN, CDR2 SYDVKM. V dropped 8 bases and J dropped 4; count of bases not matched to a gene: 5. The CDR3 has 13 residues. The CDR3 loop reads CASVGTTYNEQFF. In nucleotides, the CDR3 is TGTGCCAGCGTGGGGACTACTTACAATGAGCAGTTCTTC.

At least ten counts were recorded for this clonotype. V is TRBV19 and J is TRBJ2-2; weak D call: TRBD1 (5 bases). The CDR3 contains 15 residues. From germline, CDR1 is LNHDA and CDR2 SQIVND (reference sequence). V dropped 4 bases and J dropped 7 bases, with 16 bases sitting between them. CDR3 sequence (DNA): TGTGCCAGTAGTACTGGACACCATACGGGCGGGGAGCTGTTTTTT. Residues: CASSTGHHTGGELFF.